The entry below describes one T cell receptor beta chain. This sample is part of a study of monozygotic twins with cystic fibrosis. Here immunoSEQ multiplex PCR was the method, and the copy in TCRdb shows in-frame clones only, minus some. Of under 30,000 clones in the sample, 90% were seen once. Germline V lookup: CDR1 GTSNPN, CDR2 SVGIG (reference sequence). Trimming stripped 2 bases from V and 8 bases from J, with 10 bases between. The CDR3 spans 13 residues. This TCR came from a girl aged 2-10 years with cystic fibrosis. The source material was blood. The J gene is TRBJ1-6, the V gene TRBV30; tentatively, D is TRBD1 (6 bases). The CDR3 sequence: CAWSPYRDSPLHF. The CDR3, as DNA: TGTGCCTGGAGTCCGTACAGGGATTCACCCCTCCACTTT.